This TCR beta chain came from a study of blood T cell repertoires in COVID-19. Across the whole study: The study drew acute and convalescent COVID-19 samples from the United States, Italy and Spain.

TCRdb's copy holds only in-frame clones and misses some; the assay was immunoSEQ multiplex PCR. The sample contains tens of thousands of clones, 65% to 85% of which appear only once. The sample taken for sequencing was peripheral blood. The clonotype was recovered from a human donor in a cohort sampled during active COVID-19.

The CDR3 region has the DNA TGTGCCAGCAGCCAAGATTACGGAGGGCGGCATTCCTACGAGCAGTACTTC. Residues: CASSQDYGGRHSYEQYF. The V and J genes are TRBV14 and TRBJ2-7; maybe TRBD2 (6 bases). The CDR3 runs 17 residues. CDR1 SGHDN and CDR2 FVKESK come from the germline V gene. Trimming stripped 0 bases from V and 1 base from J, with 16 bases between. The full variable domain, completed using reference TRBV14 and TRBJ2-7, is EAGVTQFPSHSVIEKGQTVTLRCDPISGHDNLYWYRRVMGKEIKFLLHFVKESKQDESGMPNNRFLAERTGGTYSTLKVQPAELEDSGVYFCASSQDYGGRHSYEQYFGPGTRLTVT.